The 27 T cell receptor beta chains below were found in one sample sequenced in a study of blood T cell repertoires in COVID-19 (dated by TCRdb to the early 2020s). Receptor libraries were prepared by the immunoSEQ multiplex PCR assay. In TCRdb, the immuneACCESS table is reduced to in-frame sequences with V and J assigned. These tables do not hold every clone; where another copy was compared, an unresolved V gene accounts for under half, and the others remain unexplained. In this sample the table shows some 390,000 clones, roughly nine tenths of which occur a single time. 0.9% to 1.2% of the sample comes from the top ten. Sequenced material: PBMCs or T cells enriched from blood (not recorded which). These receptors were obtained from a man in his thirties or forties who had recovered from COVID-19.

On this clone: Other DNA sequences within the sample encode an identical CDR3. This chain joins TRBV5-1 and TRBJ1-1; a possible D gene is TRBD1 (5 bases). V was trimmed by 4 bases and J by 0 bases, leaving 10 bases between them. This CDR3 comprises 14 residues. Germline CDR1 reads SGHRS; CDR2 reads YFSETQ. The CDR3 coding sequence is TGCGCCAGCAGCCTCGGACAAATGAACACTGAAGCTTTCTTT. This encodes CASSLGQMNTEAFF.

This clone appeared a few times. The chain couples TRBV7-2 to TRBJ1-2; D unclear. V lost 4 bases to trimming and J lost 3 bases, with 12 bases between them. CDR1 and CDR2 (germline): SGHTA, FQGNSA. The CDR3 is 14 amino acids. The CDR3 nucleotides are TGTGCCAGCAGCTCTCCGACCGGAGACTATGGCTACACCTTC. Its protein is CASSSPTGDYGYTF.

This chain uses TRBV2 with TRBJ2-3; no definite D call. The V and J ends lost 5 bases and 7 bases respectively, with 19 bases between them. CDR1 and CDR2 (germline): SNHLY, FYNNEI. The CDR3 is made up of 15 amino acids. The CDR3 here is CASSSQASLSNTQYF. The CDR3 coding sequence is TGTGCCAGCAGTTCCCAGGCCAGCTTGTCTAATACGCAGTATTTT.

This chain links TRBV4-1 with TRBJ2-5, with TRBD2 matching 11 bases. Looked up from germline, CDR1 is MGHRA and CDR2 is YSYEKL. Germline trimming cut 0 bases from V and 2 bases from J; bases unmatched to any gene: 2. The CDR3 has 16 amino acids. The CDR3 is CASSQELAGGQETQYF. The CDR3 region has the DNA TGCGCCAGCAGCCAAGAGCTAGCGGGAGGACAAGAGACCCAGTACTTC.

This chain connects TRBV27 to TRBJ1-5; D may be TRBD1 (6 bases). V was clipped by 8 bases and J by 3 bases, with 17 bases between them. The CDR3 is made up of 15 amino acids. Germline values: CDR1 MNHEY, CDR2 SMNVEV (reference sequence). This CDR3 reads CASGTAGAYNQPQHF. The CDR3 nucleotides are TGTGCCAGCGGGACGGCAGGGGCCTACAATCAGCCCCAGCATTTT.

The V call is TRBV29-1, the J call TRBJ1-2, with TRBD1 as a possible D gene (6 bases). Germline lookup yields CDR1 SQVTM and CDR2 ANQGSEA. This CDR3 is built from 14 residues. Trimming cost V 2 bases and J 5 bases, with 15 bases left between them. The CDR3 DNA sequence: TGCAGCGTTGAAAGAGCCCAACAGGGTTATGGCTACACCTTC. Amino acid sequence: CSVERAQQGYGYTF.

Here the CDR3 DNA reads TGTGCCAGCTCACGCAGCCAAGCGGGAAAACTGTTTTTT. Protein sequence: CASSRSQAGKLFF. The chain employs TRBV25-1 and TRBJ1-4; D remains unclear. The germline CDR1 and CDR2 sequences are MGHDK and SYGVNS. Trimming cost V 8 bases and J 10 bases, with 17 bases left between them. The CDR3 runs 13 residues. Full variable domain (outside the CDR3, taken from reference TRBV25-1 and TRBJ1-4): EADIYQTPRYLVIGTGKKITLECSQTMGHDKMYWYQQDPGMELHLIHYSYGVNSTEKGDLSSESTVSRIRTEHFPLTLESARPSHTSQYLCASSRSQAGKLFFGSGTQLSVL.

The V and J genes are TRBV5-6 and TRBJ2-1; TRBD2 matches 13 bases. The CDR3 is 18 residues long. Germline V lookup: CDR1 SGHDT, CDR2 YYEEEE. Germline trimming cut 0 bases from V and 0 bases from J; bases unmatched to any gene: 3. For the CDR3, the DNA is TGTGCCAGCAGCTTGGCAGGACTAGCGGGAGACTCCTACAATGAGCAGTTCTTC. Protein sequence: CASSLAGLAGDSYNEQFF.

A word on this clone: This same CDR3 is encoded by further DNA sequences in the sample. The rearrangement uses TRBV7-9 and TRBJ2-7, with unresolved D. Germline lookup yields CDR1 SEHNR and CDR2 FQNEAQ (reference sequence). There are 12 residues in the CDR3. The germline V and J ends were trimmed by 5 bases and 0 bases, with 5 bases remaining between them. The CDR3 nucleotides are TGTGCCAGCAGCCCGAGCTCCTACGAGCAGTACTTC. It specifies CASSPSSYEQYF.

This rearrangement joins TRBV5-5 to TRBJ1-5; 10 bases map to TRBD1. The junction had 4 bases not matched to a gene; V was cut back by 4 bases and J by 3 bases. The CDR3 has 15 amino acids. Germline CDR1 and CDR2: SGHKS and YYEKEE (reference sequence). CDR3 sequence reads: CASSVGTGDNQPQHF. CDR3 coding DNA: TGTGCCAGCAGCGTCGGGACAGGGGACAATCAGCCCCAGCATTTT.

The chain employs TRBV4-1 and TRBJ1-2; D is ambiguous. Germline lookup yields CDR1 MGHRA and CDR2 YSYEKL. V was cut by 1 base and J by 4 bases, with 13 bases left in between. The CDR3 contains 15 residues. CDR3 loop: CASSQGEGVSYGYTF. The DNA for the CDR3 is TGCGCCAGCAGCCAAGGGGAGGGCGTCTCCTATGGCTACACCTTC.

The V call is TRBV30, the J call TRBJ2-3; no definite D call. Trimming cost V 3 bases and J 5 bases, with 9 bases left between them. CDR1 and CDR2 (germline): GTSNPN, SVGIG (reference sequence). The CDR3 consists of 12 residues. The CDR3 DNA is TGTGCCTGGAGCCCGTCGGGAGATACGCAGTATTTT. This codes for CAWSPSGDTQYF.

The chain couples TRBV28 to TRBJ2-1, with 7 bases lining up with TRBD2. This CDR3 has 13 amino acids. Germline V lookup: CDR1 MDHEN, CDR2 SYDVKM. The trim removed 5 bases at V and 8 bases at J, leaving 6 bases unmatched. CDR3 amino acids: CASSGRAFDEQFF. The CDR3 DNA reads TGTGCCAGCAGTGGGAGGGCCTTCGATGAGCAGTTCTTC.

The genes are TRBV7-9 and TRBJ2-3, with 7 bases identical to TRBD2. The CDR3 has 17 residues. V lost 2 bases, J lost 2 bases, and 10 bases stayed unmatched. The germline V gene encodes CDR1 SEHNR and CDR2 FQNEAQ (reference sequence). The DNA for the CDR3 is TGTGCCAGCAGCTTACGTGGGAGGGCCTTGACCACAGATACGCAGTATTTT. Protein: CASSLRGRALTTDTQYF.

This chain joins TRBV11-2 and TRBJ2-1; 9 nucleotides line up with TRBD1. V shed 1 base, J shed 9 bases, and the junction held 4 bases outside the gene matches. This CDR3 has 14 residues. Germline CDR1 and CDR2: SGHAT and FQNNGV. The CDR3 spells CASSLVQGAGEQFF. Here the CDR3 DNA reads TGTGCCAGCAGCTTAGTACAGGGGGCTGGTGAGCAGTTCTTC.

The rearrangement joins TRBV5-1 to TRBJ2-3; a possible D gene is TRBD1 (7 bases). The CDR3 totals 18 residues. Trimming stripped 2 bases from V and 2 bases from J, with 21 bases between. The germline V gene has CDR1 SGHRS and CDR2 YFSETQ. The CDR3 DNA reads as TGCGCCAGCAGCTTTAGACAGGGCCGGGGACTTCTCACAGATACGCAGTATTTT. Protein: CASSFRQGRGLLTDTQYF.

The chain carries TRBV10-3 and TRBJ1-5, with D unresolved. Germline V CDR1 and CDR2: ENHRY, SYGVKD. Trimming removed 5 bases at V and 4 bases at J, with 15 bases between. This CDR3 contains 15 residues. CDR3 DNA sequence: TGTGCCATCAGTCCCGGTCCTTCGGGGAATCAGCCCCAGCATTTT. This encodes CAISPGPSGNQPQHF.

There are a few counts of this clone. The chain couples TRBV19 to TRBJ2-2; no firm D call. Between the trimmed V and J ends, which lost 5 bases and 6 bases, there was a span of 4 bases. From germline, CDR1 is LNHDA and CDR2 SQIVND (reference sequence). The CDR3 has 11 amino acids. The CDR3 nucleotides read TGTGCCAGTAGTCTCTCCGGGGAGCTGTTTTTT. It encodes CASSLSGELFF.

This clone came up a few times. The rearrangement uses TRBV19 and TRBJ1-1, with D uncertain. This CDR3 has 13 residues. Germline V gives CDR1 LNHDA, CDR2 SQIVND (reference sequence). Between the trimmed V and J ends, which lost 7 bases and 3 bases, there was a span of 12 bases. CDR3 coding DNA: TGTGCCAGTAAAAGGGCGCGGGACACTGAAGCTTTCTTT. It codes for CASKRARDTEAFF.

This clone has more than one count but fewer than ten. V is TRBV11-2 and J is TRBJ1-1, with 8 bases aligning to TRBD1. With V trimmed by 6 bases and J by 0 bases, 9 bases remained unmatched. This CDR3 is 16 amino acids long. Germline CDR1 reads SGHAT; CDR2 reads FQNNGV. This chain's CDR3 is CASRAGWDRLNTEAFF. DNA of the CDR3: TGTGCCAGCAGGGCGGGATGGGACAGGCTGAACACTGAAGCTTTCTTT. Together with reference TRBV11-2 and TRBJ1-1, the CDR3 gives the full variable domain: EAGVAQSPRYKIIEKRQSVAFWCNPISGHATLYWYQQILGQGPKLLIQFQNNGVVDDSQLPKDRFSAERLKGVDSTLKIQPAKLEDSAVYLCASRAGWDRLNTEAFFGQGTRLTVV.

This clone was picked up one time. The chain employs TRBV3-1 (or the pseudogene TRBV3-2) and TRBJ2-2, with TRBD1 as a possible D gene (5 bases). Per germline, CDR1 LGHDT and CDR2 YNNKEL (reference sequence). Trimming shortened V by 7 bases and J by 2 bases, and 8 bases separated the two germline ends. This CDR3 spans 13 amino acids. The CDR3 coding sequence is TGTGCCAGCAACGACAGAAACACCGGGGAGCTGTTTTTT. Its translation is CASNDRNTGELFF.

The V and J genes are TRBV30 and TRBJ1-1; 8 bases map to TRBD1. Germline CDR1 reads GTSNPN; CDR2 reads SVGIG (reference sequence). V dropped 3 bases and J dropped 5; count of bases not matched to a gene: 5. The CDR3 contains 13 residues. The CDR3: CAWSDRGWTEAFF. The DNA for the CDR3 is TGTGCCTGGAGCGACAGGGGTTGGACTGAAGCTTTCTTT.

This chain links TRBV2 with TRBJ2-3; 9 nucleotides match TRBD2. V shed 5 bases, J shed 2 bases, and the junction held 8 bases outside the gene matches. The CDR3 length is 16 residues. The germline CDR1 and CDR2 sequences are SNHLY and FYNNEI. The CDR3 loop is CASSRLAGPNTDTQYF. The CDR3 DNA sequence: TGTGCCAGCAGTCGGCTAGCGGGGCCTAACACAGATACGCAGTATTTT.

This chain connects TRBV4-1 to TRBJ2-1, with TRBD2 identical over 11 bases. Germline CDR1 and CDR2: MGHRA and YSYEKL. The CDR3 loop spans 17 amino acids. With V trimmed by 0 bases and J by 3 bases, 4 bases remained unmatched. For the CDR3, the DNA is TGCGCCAGCAGCCAAGAGGTAGCGGGAGGGCACTACAATGAGCAGTTCTTC. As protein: CASSQEVAGGHYNEQFF.

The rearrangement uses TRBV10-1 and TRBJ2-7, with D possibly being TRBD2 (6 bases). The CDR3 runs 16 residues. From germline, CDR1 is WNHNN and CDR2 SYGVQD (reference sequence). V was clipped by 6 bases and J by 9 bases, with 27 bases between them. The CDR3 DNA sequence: TGCGCCAGCAGCCCGATTGTAGCGGCAAGCGGTTCGGGGCAGTACTTC. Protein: CASSPIVAASGSGQYF.

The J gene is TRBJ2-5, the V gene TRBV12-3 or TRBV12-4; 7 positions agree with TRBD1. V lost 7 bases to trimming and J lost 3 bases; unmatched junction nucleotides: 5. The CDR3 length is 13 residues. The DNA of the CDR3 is TGTGCCAGCACCCCAGGGGGTGAAGAGACCCAGTACTTC. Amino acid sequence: CASTPGGEETQYF.

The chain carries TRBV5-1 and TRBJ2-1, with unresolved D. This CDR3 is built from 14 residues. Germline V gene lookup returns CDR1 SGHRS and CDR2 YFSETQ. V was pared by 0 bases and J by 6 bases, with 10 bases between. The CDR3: CASSLVHSTNEQFF. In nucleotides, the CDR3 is TGCGCCAGCAGCTTGGTTCACAGTACCAATGAGCAGTTCTTC.